The rows below give T cell receptor beta chains drawn from one sample of a study of T-cell reconstitution after alpha-beta-depleted transplantation in children. TCRdb re-called the PCR reads through MiXCR, storing one row per CDR3 protein. The sample lists fewer than 250,000 distinct CDR3 sequences; 8.2% were seen once. Sequenced material: PBMCs, mostly from graft donor cells, taken 180 days after TCRalphabeta/CD19-depleted stem cell transplant. The receptor set was obtained from a male patient younger than 18 who had a stem cell transplant for acute lymphoblastic leukemia, so the T cells may come from the graft donor. Both conserved end residues are part of each CDR3. The order of the fields is clone size, J gene, V gene, D gene, CDR3 DNA, CDR3 protein. The D gene is left open where the match is weak. Size tells how often a clone was seen (once, few, many) or the class of an expanded clone, and some rows leave it out.

>many|TRBJ2-3|TRBV7-2|.
TGTGCCAGCAGCTTAGCCGTCCCTATAGCGGTCACCTTCACAGATACGCAGTATTTT
CASSLAVPIAVTFTDTQYF
>many|TRBJ2-1|TRBV29-1|TRBD1
TGCAGCGCAAGGGACAGGGGTAATGGTGAGCAGTTCTTC
CSARDRGNGEQFF
>many|TRBJ1-1|TRBV6-6|.
TGTGCCAGCATGAGGGGGGGCAACACTGAAGCTTTCTTT
CASMRGGNTEAFF
>.|TRBJ2-1|TRBV23-1|.
TGCGCCAGCAGTCAATCTTTAGACTCGGTACTAGCCCACAATGAGCAGTTCTTC
CASSQSLDSVLAHNEQFF
>many|TRBJ2-3|TRBV11-1|.
TGTGCCACCCGGGGGACTAGCACAGATACGCAGTATTTT
CATRGTSTDTQYF
>many|TRBJ2-2|TRBV19|.
TGTGCCAGTAGTATCCGGAGCGGGACAGGAATTAACACCGGGGAGCTGTTTTTT
CASSIRSGTGINTGELFF
>medium-sized|TRBJ2-7|TRBV4-3|.
TGCGCCAGCAGCCAAGGACAGATCTCCTACGAGCAGTACTTC
CASSQGQISYEQYF
>few|TRBJ2-5|TRBV5-1|.
TGCGCCCCCCCTGCGAGGGGGGTCGAGGAGACCCAGTACTTC
CAPPARGVEETQYF
>many|TRBJ2-7|TRBV6-2/TRBV6-3|.
TGTGCCAGCAGTTACCGCAACTACGAGCAGTACTTC
CASSYRNYEQYF
>many|TRBJ2-1|TRBV11-2|.
TGTGCCAGCACGGAGGAGGCTTACAATGAGCAGTTCTTC
CASTEEAYNEQFF
>many|TRBJ1-5|TRBV12-3/TRBV12-4|.
TGTGCCAGCAGTTCGGGACGGGAAAATCAGCCCCAGCATTTT
CASSSGRENQPQHF
>many|TRBJ2-5|TRBV14|TRBD1
TGTGCCAGCAGTCCCCGGGACAGGCAAGAGACCCAGTACTTC
CASSPRDRQETQYF
>many|TRBJ1-2|TRBV12-3/TRBV12-4|TRBD1
TGTGCCAGCAGCGGGAGGTACAGGGGCTATGGCTACACCTTC
CASSGRYRGYGYTF
>many|TRBJ1-2|TRBV9|.
TGTGCCAGCAGCCCCGGCGGGTTAGGACAGTCTAACTATGGCTACACCTTC
CASSPGGLGQSNYGYTF
>once|TRBJ2-1|TRBV5-6|.
TGTGCCAGGGGCCCCCGGCTCCCCTGGTCCCCTAGCTCCTACAATGAGCAGTTCTTC
CARGPRLPWSPSSYNEQFF
>many|TRBJ1-5|TRBV7-9|TRBD1
TGTGCCAGCAGCAAACCCGGGACAGGGGCACAGCCCCAGCATTTT
CASSKPGTGAQPQHF
>many|TRBJ1-2|TRBV15|.
TGTGCCACCAGTGAGGGGACCAACTATGGCTACACCTTC
CATSEGTNYGYTF
>many|TRBJ2-1|TRBV27|TRBD1
TGTGCCAGCAGCCTAAAGCCGGGACAGGGCTACAATGAGCAGTTCTTC
CASSLKPGQGYNEQFF
>many|TRBJ1-1|TRBV19|.
TGTGCCACCCGAGCCTTGCACGGAGGGGCTGAAGCTTTCTTT
CATRALHGGAEAFF
>many|TRBJ1-5|TRBV29-1|.
TGCAGCGTGGCAGGGAGTGGAGATCAGCCCCAGCATTTT
CSVAGSGDQPQHF
>many|TRBJ2-7|TRBV3-1|.
TGTGCCAGCAGCCAAGATGCACCCTACGAGCAGTACTTC
CASSQDAPYEQYF
>many|TRBJ2-7|TRBV21-1|.
TGTGCCAGCAGCACGCTGGGGGAGGTAAAGCAGTACTTC
CASSTLGEVKQYF
>many|TRBJ2-3|TRBV27|.
TGTGCCAGCAGTTTCGAGGGGGTGAGAACAGATACGCAGTATTTT
CASSFEGVRTDTQYF
>many|TRBJ2-7|TRBV5-5|.
TGTGCCAGCAGCTTCTTAGCGTCCTCCTACGAGCAGTACTTC
CASSFLASSYEQYF
>many|TRBJ2-7|TRBV16|.
TGTGCCAGCAGCCAAGAGGGGCGGGGAGGCTCCTACGAGCAGTACTTC
CASSQEGRGGSYEQYF
>many|TRBJ1-6|TRBV29-1|TRBD1
TGCAGCGTTGATACTGACAGGGGAAATTCACCCCTCCACTTT
CSVDTDRGNSPLHF
>many|TRBJ1-5|TRBV11-2|TRBD1
TGTGCCAGCAGCTTAATCGTACAGGGGGGGAATCAGCCCCAGCATTTT
CASSLIVQGGNQPQHF
>many|TRBJ1-4|TRBV18|TRBD1
TGTGCCAGCTCACCCGGACAGGCAGGCGAAAAACTGTTTTTT
CASSPGQAGEKLFF
>many|TRBJ2-1|TRBV27|TRBD2
TGTGCCAGCAGTCCCCTAGCGGCCTCCTACAATGAGCAGTTCTTC
CASSPLAASYNEQFF
>many|TRBJ2-3|TRBV3-1|.
TGTGCCAGCAGCGAAGTTCCTCAATCGACTAGAAGAGTCACAGATACGCAGTATTTT
CASSEVPQSTRRVTDTQYF
>few|TRBJ2-7|TRBV4-3|.
TGCGCCAGCAGCCAAGATCCCCAGGCCCCAGGATACGAGCAGTACTTC
CASSQDPQAPGYEQYF
>many|TRBJ2-6|TRBV6-2/TRBV6-3|.
TGTGCCAGCATGAGGTCTGGGGCCAACGTCCTGACTTTC
CASMRSGANVLTF
>many|TRBJ2-7|TRBV27|.
TGTGCCAGCAGTCCGTCGGGTCCCTCCTACGAGCAGTACTTC
CASSPSGPSYEQYF
>many|TRBJ2-7|TRBV5-1|.
TGCGCCAGCAGCCGGCTACTAGAAAGCGAGCAGTACTTC
CASSRLLESEQYF
>many|TRBJ1-2|TRBV14|TRBD1
TGTGCCAGCAGGGAGTGGGGACAGGGGATGGATGGCTACACCTTC
CASREWGQGMDGYTF
>many|TRBJ2-2|TRBV7-2|.
TGTGCCAGCAGCTTGACGGGGCAGGGTGGAACCGGGGAGCTGTTTTTT
CASSLTGQGGTGELFF
>many|TRBJ2-1|TRBV10-3|.
TGTGCCATCAGTGAGAGCGGACGCCCCTACAATGAGCAGTTCTTC
CAISESGRPYNEQFF
>many|TRBJ1-2|TRBV14|.
TGTGCCAGCAGCCTCAAGATCGGGAATGGCTACACCTTC
CASSLKIGNGYTF
>many|TRBJ2-3|TRBV12-3/TRBV12-4|TRBD1
TGTGCCAGCAGTTCCAGACAGGGCCTCGTATATACGCAGTATTTT
CASSSRQGLVYTQYF
>few|TRBJ1-6|TRBV4-2|.
TGTGCCAGCAGCCAAGAGAGAAGGGGCCTTAGCTCCTATAATTCACCCCTCCACTTT
CASSQERRGLSSYNSPLHF